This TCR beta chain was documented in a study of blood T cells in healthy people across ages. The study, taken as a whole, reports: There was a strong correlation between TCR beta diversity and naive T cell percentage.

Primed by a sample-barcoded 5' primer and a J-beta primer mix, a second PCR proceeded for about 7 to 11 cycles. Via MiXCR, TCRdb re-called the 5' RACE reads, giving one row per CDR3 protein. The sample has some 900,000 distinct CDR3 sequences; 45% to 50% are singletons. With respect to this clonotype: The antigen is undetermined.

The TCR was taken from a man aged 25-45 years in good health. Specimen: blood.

In nucleotides, the CDR3 is TGCGCCAGCAGCTCCCCAAGGGGATCGATGAACACTGAAGCTTTCTTT. It yields the protein CASSSPRGSMNTEAFF. V is TRBV5-1 and J is TRBJ1-1; D perhaps matches TRBD1 (5 bases). V was clipped by 3 bases and J by 0 bases, with 15 bases between them. The CDR3 consists of 16 residues. Germline CDR1 reads SGHRS; CDR2 reads YFSETQ.